This record covers a single TCR beta chain. Its specificity is unknown. Other DNA sequences in the sample encode the same CDR3. This entry comes from a study of beta chain features in type 1 diabetes. Study-level findings and limits: Possibly, sequencing cDNA over-represented cells that had high TCR expression levels.

Every isolated RNA sample was fully reverse transcribed, so sequencing captured expressed TCRB transcripts. An average of around 3.9 million reads was obtained for naive, central memory and regulatory T cell samples. Data came from immunoSEQ multiplex PCR; TCRdb stores just in-frame clones and leaves some out. The sample yields 200,000 to 250,000 clones, approximately 11% seen once. Sequenced material: central memory CD4+ T cells from blood. The clonotype comes from a man between 18 and 35 years old in good health.

The CDR3 nucleotides are TGTGCCACCAGCAGAGACGCCAGCTCCTACGAGCAGTACTTC. This translates into CATSRDASSYEQYF. This sequence joins TRBV15 and TRBJ2-7; D remains unclear. V shed 0 bases and J shed 0 bases, with 6 bases lying between them. Germline-derived CDR1 and CDR2 are LNHNV and YYDKDF (reference sequence). This CDR3 spans 14 amino acids. The full variable domain, with the rest looked up from reference TRBV15 and TRBJ2-7, is DAMVIQNPRYQVTQFGKPVTLSCSQTLNHNVMYWYQQKSSQAPKLLFHYYDKDFNNEADTPDNFQSRRPNTSFCFLDIRSPGLGDTAMYLCATSRDASSYEQYFGPGTRLTVT.